This passage covers 30 T cell receptor beta chains from one sample sequenced in a study of shared T cell receptors in the human thymus. Only in-frame clones appear in the TCRdb table, and some are missing; sequencing was by immunoSEQ multiplex PCR. The table shows approximately 400,000 clones, with approximately 95% occurring only once. The sample consisted of thymocytes. These receptors came from a human donor.

The J gene is TRBJ2-7, the V gene TRBV2; possibly TRBD1 for D (6 bases). The V and J ends lost 9 bases and 7 bases respectively, with 16 bases between them. CDR3 size: 12 residues. Looked up from germline, CDR1 is SNHLY and CDR2 is FYNNEI. CDR3 sequence: CASTGTFWEQYF. The CDR3 DNA follows: TGTGCCAGTACCGGGACATTTTGGGAGCAGTACTTC. Using reference TRBV2 and TRBJ2-7 for the parts outside the CDR3, the full variable domain is EPEVTQTPSHQVTQMGQEVILRCVPISNHLYFYWYRQILGQKVEFLVSFYNNEISEKSEIFDDQFSVERPDGSNFTLKIRSTKLEDSAMYFCASTGTFWEQYFGPGTRLTVT.

V and J are TRBV14 and TRBJ1-1; D call uncertain. With 1 base removed from V and 0 bases from J, the gap between germline ends came to 9 bases. Germline V gives CDR1 SGHDN, CDR2 FVKESK. The CDR3 totals 15 residues. CDR3 nucleotides: TGTGCCAGCAGCCAAGTTTGGTCTGTGAACACTGAAGCTTTCTTT. It encodes CASSQVWSVNTEAFF.

J is TRBJ2-7 and V is TRBV25-1, with 8 bases lining up with TRBD1. Germline CDR1 reads MGHDK; CDR2 reads SYGVNS. The CDR3 spans 15 residues. V was pared by 3 bases and J by 4 bases, with 8 bases of the junction left unmatched. The CDR3 spells CASSDWTGLYYEQYF. The CDR3 DNA is TGTGCCAGCAGTGATTGGACAGGGCTGTATTACGAGCAGTACTTC.

This chain links TRBV7-9 with TRBJ2-1; maybe TRBD2 (5 bases). This CDR3 has 16 amino acids. Germline CDR1 SEHNR, CDR2 FQNEAQ (reference sequence). The V end was cut by 2 bases, the J end by 2 bases, with 13 bases between. The DNA for the CDR3 is TGTGCCAGCAGCTTATTAGCGATCCGGGCCTACAATGAGCAGTTCTTC. It codes for CASSLLAIRAYNEQFF.

The chain combines TRBV4-3 with TRBJ2-3, with 7 bases aligning to TRBD2. CDR1 is LGHNA, CDR2 YSLEER, per germline. The CDR3 spans 18 residues. Trimming cost V 0 bases and J 2 bases; bases outside gene matches: 11. The DNA for the CDR3 is TGCGCCAGCAGCCAAGATGGGCTAGCGGATCCCTCCACAGATACGCAGTATTTT. Its protein is CASSQDGLADPSTDTQYF.

The chain has TRBV11-1 and TRBJ2-5; D gene ambiguous. CDR1 SGHAT and CDR2 FQDESV come from the germline V gene (reference sequence). This CDR3 is built from 12 residues. Trimming left V 1 base short and J 5 bases short, with 5 bases between. Here the CDR3 DNA reads TGTGCCAGCAGCTTAGATGCGGAGACCCAGTACTTC. The encoded protein is CASSLDAETQYF.

The chain carries TRBV5-6 and TRBJ1-5, with 10 bases fitting TRBD1. This CDR3 has 19 amino acids. J lost 0 bases, V lost 4 bases, and 13 bases had no gene match. Germline lookup yields CDR1 SGHDT and CDR2 YYEEEE. The DNA for the CDR3 is TGTGCCAGCAGCGACTCCGGGACAGGGGCTCAGGATAGCAATCAGCCCCAGCATTTT. It yields the protein CASSDSGTGAQDSNQPQHF. The complete variable domain, with remaining parts taken from reference TRBV5-6 and TRBJ1-5, reads DAGVTQSPTHLIKTRGQQVTLRCSPKSGHDTVSWYQQALGQGPQFIFQYYEEEERQRGNFPDRFSGHQFPNYSSELNVNALLLGDSALYLCASSDSGTGAQDSNQPQHFGDGTRLSIL.

This clone was seen just once. The chain has TRBV27 and TRBJ2-7, with TRBD2 as a possible D gene (5 bases). CDR1 and CDR2 from the germline V gene are MNHEY and SMNVEV (reference sequence). The CDR3 loop spans 17 amino acids. V was cut by 2 bases and J by 0 bases, with 17 bases left in between. CDR3 DNA sequence: TGTGCCAGCAGTTTAGGAGGATGCCCCACCAGCTCCTACGAGCAGTACTTC. It translates to CASSLGGCPTSSYEQYF.

This chain uses TRBV28 with TRBJ2-5; D uncertain. Germline V gene data show CDR1 as MDHEN and CDR2 as SYDVKM. Trimming shortened V by 10 bases and J by 3 bases, and 9 bases separated the two germline ends. The CDR3 covers 11 residues. CDR3 protein: CATDGEETQYF. CDR3 DNA: TGTGCCACCGACGGAGAAGAGACCCAGTACTTC. Variable domain in full (rest from reference TRBV28 and TRBJ2-5): DVKVTQSSRYLVKRTGEKVFLECVQDMDHENMFWYRQDPGLGLRLIYFSYDVKMKEKGDIPEGYSVSREKKERFSLILESASTNQTSMYLCATDGEETQYFGPGTRLLVL.

This clone was picked up one time. The V and J genes are TRBV19 and TRBJ2-5; 8 bases match TRBD2. The germline V gene has CDR1 LNHDA and CDR2 SQIVND (reference sequence). The CDR3 spans 16 residues. With 0 bases clipped from V and 2 bases from J, the junction kept 5 bases outside the gene matches. This CDR3 reads CASSIDRGGFQETQYF. CDR3 nucleotides: TGTGCCAGTAGTATAGATCGGGGGGGGTTTCAAGAGACCCAGTACTTC.

J is TRBJ2-3 and V is TRBV7-2; TRBD1 is a possible D gene (5 bases). This CDR3 has 14 amino acids. Trimming removed 5 bases from V and 4 bases from J, with 13 bases in between. The germline gives CDR1 SGHTA, CDR2 FQGNSA. CDR3 nucleotide sequence: TGTGCCAGCAGCCTAGAAGTCAGGGCAGATACGCAGTATTTT. Its translation: CASSLEVRADTQYF.

The chain recombines TRBV5-4 with TRBJ2-1, with TRBD2 matching over 11 bases. CDR3 size: 15 residues. V gave up 5 bases and J gave up 8 bases; unmatched junction bases: 9. Germline V gene sequence: CDR1 SGHNT, CDR2 YYREEE (reference sequence). For the CDR3, the DNA is TGTGCCAGCAGGGTAGCGGGAGGGAACCTCGATGAGCAGTTCTTC. Protein: CASRVAGGNLDEQFF.

The chain couples TRBV19 to TRBJ1-2, with D possibly TRBD1 on 5 matching bases. Germline V gene data show CDR1 as LNHDA and CDR2 as SQIVND (reference sequence). The CDR3 is 15 amino acids. Trimming pared 7 bases from V and 4 bases from J, leaving 19 bases between. The CDR3 nucleotides read TGTGCCAGTACCACTAGGACACACTGGGGCTATGGCTACACCTTC. The encoded protein is CASTTRTHWGYGYTF.

This clone was observed once. This chain joins TRBV10-3 and TRBJ2-1; 9 bases align to TRBD2. Germline loops: CDR1 ENHRY, CDR2 SYGVKD. V shed 4 bases and J 4 bases; nucleotides not matched to a gene: 2. The CDR3 covers 14 residues. CDR3 in amino acids: CAISVTSGYNEQFF. DNA for the CDR3: TGTGCCATCAGTGTAACTAGCGGGTACAATGAGCAGTTCTTC.

This chain links TRBV28 with TRBJ2-3; D gene uncertain. The CDR3 sequence is 12 residues long. The germline CDR1 and CDR2 sequences are MDHEN and SYDVKM. The ends were cut back, 3 bases at V and 0 bases at J, with 1 base in the middle. The CDR3 nucleotides are TGTGCCAGCAGTTTGAGCACAGATACGCAGTATTTT. Protein sequence: CASSLSTDTQYF.

This chain links TRBV6-5 with TRBJ2-7; D possibly corresponds to TRBD1 (5 bases). The CDR3 is 13 residues long. Germline CDR1 is MNHEY and CDR2 is SVGAGI. V lost 10 bases and J 2 bases, leaving 15 bases between the germline ends. The CDR3 spells CAITDGQTYEQYF. CDR3 in DNA: TGTGCCATTACCGACGGACAAACCTACGAGCAGTACTTC.

The V gene is TRBV7-9, the J gene TRBJ2-7; TRBD2 is a possible D gene (5 bases). Germline CDR1 reads SEHNR; CDR2 reads FQNEAQ (reference sequence). The CDR3 sequence is 11 residues long. Trimming pared 7 bases from V and 5 bases from J, leaving 9 bases between. CDR3 bases: TGTGCCAGCACCGACGGGGACGAGCAGTACTTC. Amino acids: CASTDGDEQYF. The full variable domain, in which reference TRBV7-9 and TRBJ2-7 provide the parts outside the CDR3, is DTGVSQNPRHKITKRGQNVTFRCDPISEHNRLYWYRQTLGQGPEFLTYFQNEAQLEKSRLLSDRFSAERPKGSFSTLEIQRTEQGDSAMYLCASTDGDEQYFGPGTRLTVT.

The genes are TRBV2 and TRBJ2-2; the match to TRBD1 covers 10 bases. Germline CDR1 and CDR2: SNHLY and FYNNEI. The CDR3 has 17 amino acids. V shed 6 bases, J shed 2 bases, and the junction held 9 bases outside the gene matches. The CDR3 loop is CASRQIWTGGNTGELFF. CDR3 in DNA: TGTGCCAGCAGACAAATCTGGACAGGGGGAAACACCGGGGAGCTGTTTTTT.

The chain employs TRBV7-9 and TRBJ1-1; D call uncertain. Trimming left V 5 bases short and J 7 bases short, with 8 bases between. CDR1 is SEHNR, CDR2 FQNEAQ, per germline (reference sequence). This CDR3 is 11 amino acids long. The chain's CDR3 is CASSGRVEAFF. The DNA for the CDR3 is TGTGCCAGCAGCGGCCGGGTTGAAGCTTTCTTT.

The chain carries TRBV27 and TRBJ2-5; the D is unclear. Germline values: CDR1 MNHEY, CDR2 SMNVEV (reference sequence). This CDR3 has 15 amino acids. Trimming removed 0 bases from V and 2 bases from J, with 10 bases in between. The CDR3 spells CASSLSPRRQETQYF. CDR3 DNA sequence: TGTGCCAGCAGTTTATCCCCCCGTAGGCAAGAGACCCAGTACTTC.

The chain couples TRBV5-1 to TRBJ2-1; possibly TRBD2 for D (5 bases). The length of the CDR3 is 17 residues. Trimming shortened V by 4 bases and J by 0 bases, and 17 bases separated the two germline ends. Germline V gene lookup returns CDR1 SGHRS and CDR2 YFSETQ. In nucleotides, the CDR3 is TGCGCCAGCAGCCCATGGCCCCGGGGAAGCTCCTACAATGAGCAGTTCTTC. This translates into CASSPWPRGSSYNEQFF.

J is TRBJ2-4 and V is TRBV18; D is unclear. Per germline, CDR1 KGHSH and CDR2 LQKENI. The V end lost 6 bases, the J end lost 0 bases, and 15 bases lay between the germline ends. The CDR3 is 16 residues long. The DNA of the CDR3 is TGTGCCAGCTCCCCCATACAGACGACAGCCAAAAACATTCAGTACTTC. This translates into CASSPIQTTAKNIQYF. Based on the CDR3 plus reference TRBV18 and TRBJ2-4, the full variable domain is NAGVMQNPRHLVRRRGQEARLRCSPMKGHSHVYWYRQLPEEGLKFMVYLQKENIIDESGMPKERFSAEFPKEGPSILRIQQVVRGDSAAYFCASSPIQTTAKNIQYFGAGTRLSVL.

The DNA of the CDR3 is TGTGCCAGCAGCGTCTCAGGGGGAACAGATACGCAGTATTTT. Encoded protein: CASSVSGGTDTQYF. The rearrangement uses TRBV5-6 and TRBJ2-3; TRBD1 agrees at 7 bases. The V gene end was trimmed by 4 bases and the J gene end by 3 bases; junction bases not matched to a gene: 5. Looked up from germline, CDR1 is SGHDT and CDR2 is YYEEEE. This CDR3 region has 14 residues.

The V gene is TRBV28, the J gene TRBJ2-2; D unresolved. CDR1 is MDHEN, CDR2 SYDVKM, per germline. The CDR3 covers 18 residues. Trimming stripped 6 bases from V and 0 bases from J, with 20 bases between. CDR3 region: CASRVGPFESPNTGELFF. The DNA for the CDR3 is TGTGCCAGCAGAGTCGGGCCATTTGAGTCCCCGAACACCGGGGAGCTGTTTTTT.

The V call is TRBV11-2, the J call TRBJ1-1; 9 bases fit TRBD1. Trimming removed 4 bases from V and 3 bases from J; junction bases left unmatched: 9. The CDR3 sequence is 16 residues long. The germline V gene has CDR1 SGHAT and CDR2 FQNNGV. CDR3 amino acids: CASSSHRGLWDTEAFF. The CDR3 nucleotides read TGTGCCAGCAGCTCTCACAGGGGGCTGTGGGACACTGAAGCTTTCTTT.

CDR3 sequence: CASSQEGEDSSPDTQYF. In DNA, the CDR3 is TGCGCCAGCAGCCAAGAAGGGGAGGACTCATCGCCAGATACGCAGTATTTT. The chain joins TRBV4-3 to TRBJ2-3; D is possibly TRBD2 (6 bases). Germline loops: CDR1 LGHNA, CDR2 YSLEER. V gave up 0 bases and J gave up 4 bases, with 17 bases separating them. The CDR3 spans 17 residues.

This clone occurred a few times. The CDR3 region has the DNA TGTGCCATCAGTGAGCCCCGCCGGAGATTGAGTTTCGGCTATGGCTACACCTTC. Translating gives CAISEPRRRLSFGYGYTF. The chain is built from TRBV10-3 and TRBJ1-2, with D uncertain. Germline lookup yields CDR1 ENHRY and CDR2 SYGVKD. Trimming removed 2 bases from V and 4 bases from J, with 23 bases in between. The CDR3 extends over 18 amino acids.

The J gene is TRBJ2-1, the V gene TRBV2; TRBD2 matches 13 bases. CDR3 size: 19 residues. V trimming: 6 bases; J trimming: 0 bases; junction bases outside the gene matches: 11. Germline V gene sequence: CDR1 SNHLY, CDR2 FYNNEI. The CDR3 nucleotides are TGTGCCAGCAGGGTGACTAGCGGGAGGCTTTCTAGCTCCTACAATGAGCAGTTCTTC. Protein product: CASRVTSGRLSSSYNEQFF.

The chain couples TRBV28 to TRBJ1-2; D is undetermined. The CDR3 is 11 amino acids. Deletions cut 5 bases from V and 7 bases from J, with 8 bases between. The germline CDR1 and CDR2 sequences are MDHEN and SYDVKM. CDR3 in amino acids: CASSPMRGYTF. Written as DNA, the CDR3 is TGTGCCAGCAGTCCCATGCGTGGCTACACCTTC.

The chain has TRBV5-4 and TRBJ2-2, with 9 bases lining up with TRBD2. Germline CDR1 SGHNT, CDR2 YYREEE (reference sequence). Trimming cost V 4 bases and J 5 bases; bases outside gene matches: 9. The CDR3 consists of 16 residues. CDR3 residues: CASSLVAGEATGELFF. The DNA for the CDR3 is TGTGCCAGCAGCCTAGTAGCGGGAGAGGCTACCGGGGAGCTGTTTTTT.